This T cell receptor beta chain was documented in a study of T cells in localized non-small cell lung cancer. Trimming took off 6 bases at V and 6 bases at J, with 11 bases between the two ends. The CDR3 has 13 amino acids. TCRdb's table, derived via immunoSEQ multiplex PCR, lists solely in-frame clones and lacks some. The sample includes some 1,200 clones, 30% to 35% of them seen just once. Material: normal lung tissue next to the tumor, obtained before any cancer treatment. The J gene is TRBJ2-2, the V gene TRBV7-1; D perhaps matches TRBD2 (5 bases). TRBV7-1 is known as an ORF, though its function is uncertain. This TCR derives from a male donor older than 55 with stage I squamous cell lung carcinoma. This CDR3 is CASRSSFAGELFF. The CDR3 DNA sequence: TGTGCCAGCAGGTCTAGCTTTGCCGGGGAGCTGTTTTTT.